This T cell receptor beta chain appears in the sequencing data of a study of T cell clonality in common variable immunodeficiency. Study-level results: CVID subjects had higher TCRbeta clonality than healthy controls, most marked in about a third. Authors noted CVID clonality's cause needs subpopulation repertoire sequencing. Compared with controls, CVID subjects had fewer shared TCRbeta clones. In common variable immunodeficiency, TCR beta chains reportedly carried fewer deletions and N-nucleotide insertions.

Measured with immunoSEQ multiplex PCR; TCRdb has only the in-frame clones, and not every one. The record shows some 64,000 clones for this sample, with no singletons present. Germline V gene data show CDR1 as KGHSH and CDR2 as LQKENI. The junction had 22 bases not matched to a gene; V was cut back by 2 bases and J by 3 bases. This CDR3 is built from 22 residues. Regarding this clone: What it binds is unknown. The read stops 3 residues short of the end of the CDR3; the missing end is completed from the germline J gene.

The sequence derives from a person aged 18 to 75 in good health. The chain uses TRBV18 and TRBJ2-5; 12 nucleotides align to TRBD1. Material: peripheral blood mononuclear cells. The part of the CDR3 DNA that was read is TGTGCCAGCTCACCAGCTTTCGGGACAGGGGGCCTGGGAGGGCTCCCCGAAGAGACC. Protein product: CASSPAFGTGGLGGLPEET. The full CDR3 protein is CASSPAFGTGGLGGLPEETQYF.